This TCR beta chain was documented in a study of monozygotic twins with inflammatory bowel disease. TCRdb reanalyzed the 5' RACE reads, giving one entry per CDR3 protein sequence and no DNA. The sample holds under 200,000 distinct CDR3 sequences. CDR1 ENHRY and CDR2 SYGVKD come from the germline V gene. The CDR3 runs 14 residues. This sequence originates from a human donor with ulcerative colitis or Crohn's disease, or a healthy co-twin of an affected twin (not recorded which). V is TRBV10-3 and J is TRBJ1-5; with no DNA, the TCRdb D assignment of TRBD1 cannot be verified. The material sequenced was blood. The CDR3 sequence is CAISSGTDNQPQHF.